This T cell receptor (beta chain) was found in a study of T cell responses to AZD1222 COVID-19 vaccine listed by TCRdb under 2021. With regard to the full study: AZD1222 recipients given second doses at about 4 weeks or at about 12 weeks were pooled, since spike-specific TCR depth and breadth were not found to differ between the two schedules. TCR sequencing was performed for 230 to 250 trial participants, of whom 200 to 210 were given two doses of AZD1222 and approximately 25 were given two doses of MenACWY control vaccine. Trial participants were enrolled into age subgroups of 18-55, 56-69 and 70-plus years, which contained about 150, 28 and 57 TCR-sequenced participants, respectively.

A note on this clone: The target of this receptor is not known. Qualities for individual bases were not recorded, and no much larger clone is one base off.

The time point label of this sample denotes: baseline before first vaccination. Samples from vaccinated people were obtained from the UK trials COV001 and COV002, which included a single-blind randomized controlled phase 2/3 trial of AZD1222 (ChAdOx1 nCoV-19) in healthy adults. For TCRbeta chain sequencing, PBMC samples from trial participants were taken at day 0 and at day 28 after the second dose. Results and caveats for the whole study, not just this receptor: In the small 56-69-year group, the increase in depth fell short of significance, most likely because of low power. Because no day 14 peak-response samples were available, the repertoires could be characterized only after the peak T cell response. Most participants were white British and females outnumbered males, and the authors suggested that clonal diversity may have been underestimated. Vaccine-associated CD4 TCRs spanned the whole spike protein, with dominant responses in regions 160-218 and 743-854. Reportedly, close to half of the unique spike-specific TCRs recognized epitopes lying outside the regions that are mutated in the B.1.351 and B.1.1.7 variants. After two AZD1222 doses, spike-specific TCR breadth and depth were significantly higher than at day 0 and than in MenACWY recipients. Conclusions about previously exposed vaccinees are limited because only five to seven AZD1222 recipients were SARS-CoV-2 seropositive at baseline.

The CDR3 runs 15 residues from the cysteine to the phenylalanine. The only DNA kept is the CDR3, 45 bases in frame from the first base. CDR1 LNHDA and CDR2 SQIVND were looked up in the germline V gene (reference sequence). After removal of 3 bases from V and 5 bases from J, the junction retains 8 bases not matched to a gene. The CDR3 regions of human TCRbeta chains were subjected to immunosequencing. The study's processing was this. TCRs in the repertoires were compared against a reference library of SARS-CoV-2-specific TCRs that had been generated with the MIRA antigen-specificity platform. Breadth meant the fraction of unique TCRs that were SARS-CoV-2-associated, whereas depth meant the fraction of total T cells that were SARS-CoV-2-associated. Using the MIRA data, every spike-specific TCR was mapped to the spike region that the TCR reacted to and assigned to either a CD4 or a CD8 class. Log10-transformed breadth and depth values were compared by one-way ANOVA with Sidak's multiple comparisons tests. Imported from immuneACCESS, the table was reduced by TCRdb to in-frame sequences with V and J called. These copies leave out some clones; in studies compared against another copy, an unresolved V gene accounts for under half, and the cause of the remainder is not known. From that table come the V and J calls and clone size; the DNA was used to work out D and trimming. The sample contains some 120,000 clones, 80% to 90% of them found a single time. The leading ten clones occupy approximately 9.6% of the sample.

The receptor's source is an adult in good health. The V and J genes are TRBV19 and TRBJ1-1; 8 central nucleotides agree with TRBD1. The input for sequencing was peripheral blood, taken on day 0 of AZD1222 vaccination. CDR3 reads: CASSISGQGRTEAFF. The DNA is as follows: TGTGCCAGTAGTATTTCCGGACAGGGTCGGACTGAAGCTTTCTTT.